Listed below are T cell receptor beta chains from one sample, sequenced in a study of cytomegalovirus exposure and HLA in healthy donors. Measured with immunoSEQ multiplex PCR; TCRdb has only the in-frame clones, and not every one. The table has around 190,000 clones, around 77% seen once. Sequenced material: PBMCs. The receptors originated from a man aged 60 to 75 in good health and CMV-seronegative. Each CDR3 is given with its conserved first and last residue. The D gene is left open where the match is weak. Expanded clones are given a class, and other clones once, few, many or no size at all.

d_gene: NA; abundance: NA; j_gene: TRBJ1-2; v_gene: TRBV6-1; CDR3nt: TGTGCCAGCAGTGACCTGGGGGGGAACTATGGCTACACCTTC; CDR3aa: CASSDLGGNYGYTF
d_gene: NA; abundance: few; j_gene: TRBJ1-1; v_gene: TRBV28; CDR3nt: TGTGCCAGCAGTTTACAAGTCGGGGGGGGAACGAACACTGAAGCTTTCTTT; CDR3aa: CASSLQVGGGTNTEAFF
d_gene: NA; abundance: NA; j_gene: TRBJ2-1; v_gene: TRBV27; CDR3nt: TGTGCCAGCAGACGTGGAGTTGCGTCTTACAATGAGCAGTTCTTC; CDR3aa: CASRRGVASYNEQFF
d_gene: NA; abundance: NA; j_gene: TRBJ2-1; v_gene: TRBV28; CDR3nt: TGTGCCAGCAGTTTATCCGGCTTGGAGAGATACAATGAGCAGTTCTTC; CDR3aa: CASSLSGLERYNEQFF
d_gene: TRBD1; abundance: NA; j_gene: TRBJ1-2; v_gene: TRBV2; CDR3nt: TGTGCCAGCAGTGAGGACAGGGGACTCCACTATGGCTACACCTTC; CDR3aa: CASSEDRGLHYGYTF
d_gene: NA; abundance: NA; j_gene: TRBJ1-1; v_gene: TRBV5-1; CDR3nt: TGCGCCAGCAGCTTGACACAGGGAAAGGGCGCTGAAGCTTTCTTT; CDR3aa: CASSLTQGKGAEAFF
d_gene: NA; abundance: NA; j_gene: TRBJ2-2; v_gene: TRBV6-1; CDR3nt: TGTGCCAGCAGCCGCAGGGGTACGAACACCGGGGAGCTGTTTTTT; CDR3aa: CASSRRGTNTGELFF
d_gene: TRBD1; abundance: NA; j_gene: TRBJ2-7; v_gene: TRBV4-1; CDR3nt: TGCGCCAGCAGCCAAGGTGTGGGGACAGGGGTTTTATCCTACGAGCAGTACTTC; CDR3aa: CASSQGVGTGVLSYEQYF
d_gene: NA; abundance: NA; j_gene: TRBJ2-3; v_gene: TRBV2; CDR3nt: TGTGCCAGCAGGAGGCCGACCATGACAGGCCGTGGAGATACGCAGTATTTT; CDR3aa: CASRRPTMTGRGDTQYF
d_gene: NA; abundance: NA; j_gene: TRBJ2-1; v_gene: TRBV30; CDR3nt: TGTGCCTACCACGAGGGAGTTCAGTACAATGAGCAGTTCTTC; CDR3aa: CAYHEGVQYNEQFF
d_gene: TRBD2; abundance: few; j_gene: TRBJ2-2; v_gene: TRBV7-9; CDR3nt: TGTGCCAGCAAGCGGGGAATGAACACCGGGGAGCTGTTTTTT; CDR3aa: CASKRGMNTGELFF
d_gene: TRBD1; abundance: NA; j_gene: TRBJ1-1; v_gene: TRBV12-5; CDR3nt: TGTGCTAGTGGTTTGTGGCAGGGGGCGGTAACTGAAGCTTTCTTT; CDR3aa: CASGLWQGAVTEAFF
d_gene: TRBD2; abundance: NA; j_gene: TRBJ2-3; v_gene: TRBV13; CDR3nt: TGTGCCAGCAGGACAGCGGGGGGCACAGATACGCAGTATTTT; CDR3aa: CASRTAGGTDTQYF
d_gene: NA; abundance: NA; j_gene: TRBJ1-5; v_gene: TRBV5-5; CDR3nt: TGTGCCAGCACGACCCAGGGTACCGATCAGCCCCAGCATTTT; CDR3aa: CASTTQGTDQPQHF
d_gene: TRBD1; abundance: once; j_gene: TRBJ2-1; v_gene: TRBV5-1; CDR3nt: TGCGCCAGCAACCGGGACAGGGACAATGAGCAGTTCTTC; CDR3aa: CASNRDRDNEQFF
d_gene: NA; abundance: NA; j_gene: TRBJ1-5; v_gene: TRBV19; CDR3nt: TGTGCCAGTAACCAGTACAGTCAGCCCCAGAATTTT; CDR3aa: CASNQYSQPQNF
d_gene: TRBD2; abundance: NA; j_gene: TRBJ2-5; v_gene: TRBV6-5; CDR3nt: TGTGCCAGCAGTTACGGGAGGGAGGGCACCCAGTACTTC; CDR3aa: CASSYGREGTQYF
d_gene: NA; abundance: NA; j_gene: TRBJ1-1; v_gene: TRBV19; CDR3nt: TGTGCCAGTAGCGCCCAGATTGGGCAGGGAGCTTTCTTT; CDR3aa: CASSAQIGQGAFF
d_gene: NA; abundance: few; j_gene: TRBJ2-5; v_gene: TRBV19; CDR3nt: TGTGCCAGTAGGCGGACTATTCAAGAGACCCAGTACTTC; CDR3aa: CASRRTIQETQYF
d_gene: TRBD2; abundance: NA; j_gene: TRBJ2-7; v_gene: TRBV5-4; CDR3nt: TGTGCCAGCAGCTTGGGGCTAGCGGGACCCACCTACGAGCAGTACTTC; CDR3aa: CASSLGLAGPTYEQYF
d_gene: NA; abundance: NA; j_gene: TRBJ1-5; v_gene: TRBV19; CDR3nt: TGTGCCAGTAGGCTTGGACATGAGAATCAGCCCCAGAATTTT; CDR3aa: CASRLGHENQPQNF
d_gene: TRBD2; abundance: NA; j_gene: TRBJ2-7; v_gene: TRBV19; CDR3nt: TGTGCCAGTAGGGACTTAGCGGGAGGTGACTACGAGCAGTACTTC; CDR3aa: CASRDLAGGDYEQYF
d_gene: TRBD1; abundance: NA; j_gene: TRBJ2-5; v_gene: TRBV2; CDR3nt: TGTGCCAGCAATTGGCAGGGGGACGAGACCCAGTACTTC; CDR3aa: CASNWQGDETQYF
d_gene: TRBD1; abundance: NA; j_gene: TRBJ2-4; v_gene: TRBV7-9; CDR3nt: TGTGCCAGCAGCTGGGGTGGGACAGGGGGAGACATTCAGTACTTC; CDR3aa: CASSWGGTGGDIQYF
d_gene: TRBD1; abundance: few; j_gene: TRBJ1-6; v_gene: TRBV5-1; CDR3nt: TGCGCCAGCAGCTTGATGGGACAGCAAGGGACTTCACCCCTCCACTTT; CDR3aa: CASSLMGQQGTSPLHF
d_gene: NA; abundance: NA; j_gene: TRBJ2-7; v_gene: TRBV7-7; CDR3nt: TGTGCCGGCAGCTTAGCGGAGGGGACCTACGAGCAGTACTTC; CDR3aa: CAGSLAEGTYEQYF
d_gene: NA; abundance: NA; j_gene: TRBJ1-1; v_gene: TRBV9; CDR3nt: TGTGCCAGCAGCGTGGCCTCTTGGAGTGAAGCTTTCTTT; CDR3aa: CASSVASWSEAFF
d_gene: TRBD2; abundance: NA; j_gene: TRBJ2-5; v_gene: TRBV7-2; CDR3nt: TGTGCCAGCAGCACAACCCGCGGGAGCTTACAAGAGACCCAGTACTTC; CDR3aa: CASSTTRGSLQETQYF
d_gene: NA; abundance: NA; j_gene: TRBJ2-6; v_gene: TRBV7-8; CDR3nt: TGTGCCAGCAGCAAGCAGGGGACCGGGGCCAACGTCCTGACTTTC; CDR3aa: CASSKQGTGANVLTF
d_gene: NA; abundance: NA; j_gene: TRBJ2-7; v_gene: TRBV7-8; CDR3nt: TGTGCCAGCAGCTTAGGAGGAGGTCAACTCGGCTACGAGCAGTACTTC; CDR3aa: CASSLGGGQLGYEQYF
d_gene: NA; abundance: few; j_gene: TRBJ2-1; v_gene: TRBV11-3; CDR3nt: TGTGCCAGCAGCCCAGGGGTCACGAATGAGCAGTTCTTC; CDR3aa: CASSPGVTNEQFF
d_gene: NA; abundance: NA; j_gene: TRBJ1-5; v_gene: TRBV6-1; CDR3nt: TGTGCCAGCAGTGAGTCAACAAGGGGTCAGCCCCAGCATTTT; CDR3aa: CASSESTRGQPQHF